The 18 T cell receptor beta chains presented below share a single source sample, sequenced in a study of T cell responses to AZD1222 COVID-19 vaccine. Clones were read by immunoSEQ multiplex PCR, and TCRdb kept only the in-frame ones, dropping some. The sample contains some 120,000 clones, about 85% of which appear only once. The source was peripheral blood, collected on day 0 of AZD1222 vaccination. Receptor source: an adult in good health.

The chain combines TRBV11-2 with TRBJ1-2; 9 positions agree with TRBD1. The CDR3 extends over 15 amino acids. Germline V gives CDR1 SGHAT, CDR2 FQNNGV. V gave up 5 bases and J gave up 3 bases; unmatched junction bases: 7. CDR3 protein: CASSPGTGLHYGYTF. The CDR3 DNA reads TGTGCCAGCAGCCCAGGGACAGGGTTGCACTATGGCTACACCTTC.

The rearrangement uses TRBV5-1 and TRBJ2-3, with D tentatively TRBD2 (5 bases). Between the trimmed V and J ends, which lost 0 bases and 6 bases, there was a span of 14 bases. Per the germline V gene, CDR1 is SGHRS and CDR2 is YFSETQ. The length of the CDR3 is 15 residues. This chain's CDR3 is CASSLGRAGGDTQYF. CDR3 DNA sequence: TGCGCCAGCAGCTTGGGGCGGGCTGGTGGGGATACGCAGTATTTT. The variable domain in full, completed from reference TRBV5-1 and TRBJ2-3, reads KAGVTQTPRYLIKTRGQQVTLSCSPISGHRSVSWYQQTPGQGLQFLFEYFSETQRNKGNFPGRFSGRQFSNSRSEMNVSTLELGDSALYLCASSLGRAGGDTQYFGPGTRLTVL.

The chain carries TRBV3-1 (or the pseudogene TRBV3-2) and TRBJ2-3, with unresolved D. V lost 0 bases to trimming and J lost 2 bases, with 6 bases between them. CDR3 length equals 14 residues. From germline, CDR1 is LGHDT and CDR2 YNNKEL (reference sequence). DNA for the CDR3: TGTGCCAGCAGCCAAGACGACACCACAGATACGCAGTATTTT. This codes for CASSQDDTTDTQYF.

A few counts support this clone. V and J are TRBV7-8 and TRBJ1-5; 8 bases are shared with TRBD1. The CDR3 has 14 residues. V lost 3 bases to trimming and J lost 5 bases; unmatched junction nucleotides: 3. The germline CDR1 and CDR2 sequences are SGHVS and FQNEAQ. CDR3 protein: CASSLGTGHQPQHF. The CDR3 DNA is TGTGCCAGCAGCTTGGGGACAGGTCATCAGCCCCAGCATTTT.

V and J are TRBV2 and TRBJ1-3, with D uncertain. This CDR3 has 14 residues. Germline CDR1 and CDR2: SNHLY and FYNNEI. V was pared by 4 bases and J by 0 bases, with 7 bases between. CDR3 nucleotide sequence: TGTGCCAGCAGTGCGGGAGGCTCTGGAAACACCATATATTTT. It encodes CASSAGGSGNTIYF.

V gene TRBV28 combines with J gene TRBJ1-5; D ambiguous. This CDR3 comprises 12 residues. The V and J ends lost 7 bases and 7 bases respectively, with 11 bases between them. The germline V gene encodes CDR1 MDHEN and CDR2 SYDVKM. In nucleotides, the CDR3 is TGTGCCAGCACCTCTCAGAAACAGCCCCAGCATTTT. Residues: CASTSQKQPQHF.

J is TRBJ1-4 and V is TRBV3-1 (or the pseudogene TRBV3-2); D unclear. Germline assignment: CDR1 LGHDT and CDR2 YNNKEL (reference sequence). V was clipped by 2 bases and J by 3 bases, with 22 bases between them. The CDR3 consists of 19 residues. CDR3 loop: CASSQNKVRPDYPNEKLFF. The CDR3 nucleotides read TGTGCCAGCAGCCAAAACAAAGTCCGCCCGGATTATCCTAATGAAAAACTGTTTTTT.

The table lists this clone with a count of one. The chain uses TRBV28 and TRBJ2-1, with 10 bases that match TRBD2. CDR1 is MDHEN and CDR2 is SYDVKM in the germline V gene. The V and J ends lost 4 bases and 8 bases, in that order; junction bases with no gene match: 8. This CDR3 region has 15 residues. The CDR3: CASSSERGGRDEQFF. CDR3 sequence (DNA): TGTGCCAGCAGTTCTGAGCGGGGGGGCCGGGATGAGCAGTTCTTC. Full variable domain (remainder filled in from reference TRBV28 and TRBJ2-1): DVKVTQSSRYLVKRTGEKVFLECVQDMDHENMFWYRQDPGLGLRLIYFSYDVKMKEKGDIPEGYSVSREKKERFSLILESASTNQTSMYLCASSSERGGRDEQFFGPGTRLTVL.

This chain uses TRBV15 with TRBJ1-2; no definite D call. The CDR3 runs to 15 residues. V lost 3 bases, J lost 0 bases, and 11 bases lay in between. Germline CDR1 reads LNHNV; CDR2 reads YYDKDF (reference sequence). CDR3 nucleotide sequence: TGTGCCACCAGCAGGACACAAATCGCTAACTATGGCTACACCTTC. Protein: CATSRTQIANYGYTF. Full variable domain (rest looked up from reference TRBV15 and TRBJ1-2): DAMVIQNPRYQVTQFGKPVTLSCSQTLNHNVMYWYQQKSSQAPKLLFHYYDKDFNNEADTPDNFQSRRPNTSFCFLDIRSPGLGDTAMYLCATSRTQIANYGYTFGSGTRLTVV.

This CDR3 is CASYLQGDGYTF. The CDR3 coding sequence is TGTGCCAGCTACTTACAGGGGGATGGCTACACCTTC. The V call is TRBV28, the J call TRBJ1-2; the match to TRBD1 covers 8 bases. Per germline, CDR1 MDHEN and CDR2 SYDVKM. Trimming at V came to 8 bases and at J to 6 bases, leaving 5 bases not matched to a gene. This CDR3 is built from 12 residues.

The chain has TRBV4-1 and TRBJ2-7; 7 nucleotides align to TRBD1. The CDR3 runs 14 residues. Germline CDR1 reads MGHRA; CDR2 reads YSYEKL. V gave up 0 bases and J gave up 4 bases; unmatched junction bases: 3. CDR3 sequence (DNA): TGCGCCAGCAGCCAAGACAGGGGGTCATACGAGCAGTACTTC. Translated, it gives CASSQDRGSYEQYF.

The V call is TRBV7-9, the J call TRBJ1-2; 9 nucleotides line up with TRBD1. With V trimmed by 2 bases and J by 8 bases, 6 bases remained unmatched. The CDR3 is 14 amino acids. Germline V gives CDR1 SEHNR, CDR2 FQNEAQ (reference sequence). CDR3 sequence: CASSLTDRGRGYTF. CDR3 DNA sequence: TGTGCCAGCAGCTTAACGGACAGGGGTCGGGGCTACACCTTC.

The V call is TRBV11-1, the J call TRBJ2-2; tentative D call: TRBD1 (5 bases). The CDR3 sequence is 16 residues long. V was clipped by 4 bases and J by 5 bases, with 17 bases between them. The germline V gene has CDR1 SGHAT and CDR2 FQDESV (reference sequence). The CDR3 loop reads CASSSAFTGLTGELFF. CDR3 DNA: TGTGCCAGCAGCTCCGCTTTTACAGGCCTTACCGGGGAGCTGTTTTTT.

The chain combines TRBV2 with TRBJ1-3; D gene ambiguous. V dropped 3 bases and J dropped 0 bases, with 3 bases sitting between them. Germline V gene data show CDR1 as SNHLY and CDR2 as FYNNEI. The CDR3 covers 13 residues. The CDR3 reads CASSESSGNTIYF. CDR3 coding DNA: TGTGCCAGCAGTGAGAGCTCTGGAAACACCATATATTTT. Variable domain in full (rest from reference TRBV2 and TRBJ1-3): EPEVTQTPSHQVTQMGQEVILRCVPISNHLYFYWYRQILGQKVEFLVSFYNNEISEKSEIFDDQFSVERPDGSNFTLKIRSTKLEDSAMYFCASSESSGNTIYFGEGSWLTVV.

This clone was found a few times. This chain uses TRBV12-3 or TRBV12-4 with TRBJ1-1, with a possible D match to TRBD1 (6 bases). V lost 10 bases to trimming and J lost 5 bases, with 17 bases between them. The CDR3 runs to 13 residues. The CDR3 sequence: CAISRGAGTEAFF. The CDR3 region has the DNA TGTGCCATCAGCAGGGGCGCGGGGACTGAAGCTTTCTTT.

The rearrangement uses TRBV5-1 and TRBJ1-1; D call uncertain. Germline assignment: CDR1 SGHRS and CDR2 YFSETQ. The CDR3 is 13 amino acids. Trimming removed 4 bases from V and 5 bases from J, with 12 bases in between. The CDR3: CASSPGPLTEAFF. The CDR3 DNA sequence: TGCGCCAGCAGCCCAGGCCCCTTAACTGAAGCTTTCTTT.

The chain has TRBV28 and TRBJ1-2; TRBD1 is a possible D gene (6 bases). This CDR3 has 14 amino acids. Trimming took off 4 bases at V and 6 bases at J, with 15 bases between the two ends. The V gene's germline CDR1 is MDHEN and CDR2 SYDVKM. In DNA, the CDR3 is TGTGCCAGCAGTTCCCTCAGGGGAATCCATGGCTACACCTTC. Protein sequence: CASSSLRGIHGYTF.

The gene calls are TRBV12-1 and TRBJ2-2; TRBD2 is taken as the D call from the table, unchecked against the DNA. TRBV12-1 corresponds to a pseudogene. The CDR3 loop spans 14 amino acids. For the CDR3, the DNA is TGTGCCAGCAGCCCCCGGGGGAGTGGCGGGGAGCTGTTTTTT. It codes for CASSPRGSGGELFF.